The 21 T cell receptor beta chains below were found in one sample sequenced in a study of response to subunit inactivated influenza vaccine. TCRdb itself ran the RT-PCR reads through MiXCR, one entry per CDR3 protein. Altogether hundreds of thousands of distinct CDR3 sequences are present, approximately 13% being singletons, with the ten largest covering roughly 6.4%. The input for sequencing was PBMCs from blood, taken around two weeks before vaccination. All receptors derive from a man between 45 and 60 years old who received an inactivated influenza vaccine.

Note on this clonotype: Just one base apart from a much larger clone, this may be a read error. The chain employs TRBV29-1 and TRBJ2-3; D unclear. Per germline, CDR1 SQVTM and CDR2 ANQGSEA. V lost 3 bases and J 4 bases, leaving 8 bases between the germline ends. The CDR3 sequence is 12 residues long. CDR3 amino acids: CSVDYGSDTQYF. As DNA, the CDR3 is TGCAGCGTTGATTATGGCTCAGATACGCAGTATTTT.

This CDR3 reads CSARVPLGQPYYEQYF. Written as DNA, the CDR3 is TGCAGTGCTAGGGTTCCTTTGGGACAGCCGTACTACGAGCAGTACTTC. The rearrangement links TRBV20-1 to TRBJ2-7; TRBD1 aligns across 7 bases. J lost 3 bases, V lost 3 bases, and 14 bases had no gene match. From germline, CDR1 is DFQATT and CDR2 SNEGSKA (reference sequence). This CDR3 comprises 16 residues.

This clonotype was detected ten times or more. The chain uses TRBV6-5 and TRBJ2-7, with TRBD1 as a possible D gene (5 bases). V was pared by 4 bases and J by 2 bases, with 15 bases between. The CDR3 spans 15 residues. Germline V gene data show CDR1 as MNHEY and CDR2 as SVGAGI. The DNA of the CDR3 is TGTGCCAGCAGTTTCCGGGCCTCAGGGACCTACGAGCAGTACTTC. Translation gives CASSFRASGTYEQYF.

Remarks on this clonotype: The junction departs from the called germline gene at one end, perhaps through a read error. The genes are TRBV7-9 and TRBJ2-6; 9 bases map to TRBD1. CDR3 size: 17 residues. CDR1 and CDR2 (germline): SEHNR, FQNEAQ (reference sequence). This CDR3 reads CASSDGQGPSRANVLTF. For the CDR3, the DNA is TGTGCCAGCAGCGATGGACAGGGGCCCTCTCGGGCCAACGTCCTGACTTTC.

This clonotype came up a few times. The genes are TRBV6-5 and TRBJ1-1, with TRBD1 identical over 8 bases. The CDR3 runs to 16 residues. Germline V gene sequence: CDR1 MNHEY, CDR2 SVGAGI. V lost 5 bases to trimming and J lost 5 bases; unmatched junction nucleotides: 13. DNA of the CDR3: TGTGCCAGCAGTCACTTATCCGGGACAGGAGTAACTGAAGCTTTCTTT. Residues: CASSHLSGTGVTEAFF.

This clonotype showed up just a few times. The chain couples TRBV10-2 to TRBJ2-7; 13 positions agree with TRBD2. The CDR3 has 17 residues. Trimming took 7 bases from V and 2 from J; bases not matched to a gene: 11. Germline CDR1 WSHSY, CDR2 SAAADI. The CDR3 nucleotides read TGCGCCAGCAAGTGGACTAGCGGGGGAAGATTTACCTACGAGCAGTACTTC. Encoded protein: CASKWTSGGRFTYEQYF.

The V and J genes are TRBV18 and TRBJ1-3; D might be TRBD1 (5 bases). In germline, CDR1 is KGHSH, CDR2 LQKENI. The CDR3 has 14 residues. Trimming took 1 base from V and 8 from J, leaving 12 bases between them. The CDR3 region has the DNA TGTGCCAGCTCACCACTCGGGGCGGAAGACACCATATATTTT. Its protein product is CASSPLGAEDTIYF.

This clonotype was detected many times. The chain is built from TRBV7-9 and TRBJ2-3; D call uncertain. V was cut by 2 bases and J by 1 base, with 10 bases left in between. Germline V gene data show CDR1 as SEHNR and CDR2 as FQNEAQ (reference sequence). The CDR3 runs 15 residues. The CDR3 loop reads CASSLMSKGTDTQYF. The DNA of the CDR3 is TGTGCCAGCAGCTTAATGTCTAAAGGCACAGATACGCAGTATTTT. The whole variable domain, filled in from reference TRBV7-9 and TRBJ2-3, reads DTGVSQNPRHKITKRGQNVTFRCDPISEHNRLYWYRQTLGQGPEFLTYFQNEAQLEKSRLLSDRFSAERPKGSFSTLEIQRTEQGDSAMYLCASSLMSKGTDTQYFGPGTRLTVL.

This CDR3 reads CASSVPVADTQYF. The CDR3 bases are TGTGCCAGCAGTGTTCCGGTGGCAGATACGCAGTATTTT. V usage is TRBV12-3 or TRBV12-4 and J usage is TRBJ2-3; D uncertain. V lost 5 bases to trimming and J lost 4 bases, with 10 bases between them. The CDR3 has 13 amino acids.

The CDR3 nucleotides read TGTGCCAGCAGCACACTAGCGGGAGGGAAAGAGACCCAGTACTTC. Its protein is CASSTLAGGKETQYF. This sequence joins TRBV5-4 and TRBJ2-5; 13 bases match TRBD2. Looked up from germline, CDR1 is SGHNT and CDR2 is YYREEE (reference sequence). V shed 4 bases, J shed 3 bases, and the junction held 3 bases outside the gene matches. The CDR3 loop spans 15 amino acids.

The chain combines TRBV6-5 with TRBJ2-2; D possibly uses TRBD1 or TRBD2 (5 bases each). CDR1 is MNHEY, CDR2 SVGAGI, per germline. There are 18 residues in the CDR3. Between the trimmed V and J ends, which lost 5 bases and 7 bases, there was a span of 26 bases. The CDR3 region is CASSNYPGTSGVLGELFF. The CDR3 DNA reads TGTGCCAGCAGTAACTATCCCGGGACCTCGGGCGTGCTCGGGGAGCTGTTTTTT.

This clonotype was recorded a few times. The rearrangement uses TRBV7-2 and TRBJ2-7; D uncertain. There are 15 residues in the CDR3. Trimming cost V 5 bases and J 0 bases, with 14 bases left between them. CDR1 SGHTA and CDR2 FQGNSA come from the germline V gene. The CDR3 DNA reads as TGTGCCAGCAGCGTCAGGCCGGACCGCTCCTACGAGCAGTACTTC. Translation: CASSVRPDRSYEQYF.

This clonotype was found a few times. The CDR3 bases are TGTGCCATCAGTGAGTCGCCCCCTTACTGGACAGGGGTCGATGGCGAGCAGTACTTC. It encodes CAISESPPYWTGVDGEQYF. This chain links TRBV10-3 with TRBJ2-7, with TRBD1 matching over 9 bases. V trimming: 0 bases; J trimming: 6 bases; junction bases outside the gene matches: 18. This CDR3 is 19 amino acids long. Germline V lookup: CDR1 ENHRY, CDR2 SYGVKD.

The rearrangement joins TRBV18 to TRBJ2-3; D is unresolved. Trimming removed 2 bases at V and 1 base at J, with 7 bases between. CDR3 length: 14 residues. Germline V gene lookup returns CDR1 KGHSH and CDR2 LQKENI. As DNA, the CDR3 is TGTGCCAGCTCACCATTTATTCGCACAGATACGCAGTATTTT. Encoded protein: CASSPFIRTDTQYF.

This clonotype was found many times. In DNA, the CDR3 is TGTGCCAGCAGCTTAGGACAGGTGGTAGGTTCACCCCTCCACTTT. It specifies CASSLGQVVGSPLHF. The chain combines TRBV7-2 with TRBJ1-6; D perhaps matches TRBD1 (6 bases). Germline CDR1 and CDR2: SGHTA and FQGNSA. V was shortened by 1 base and J by 9 bases, with 13 bases between the two germline ends. The CDR3 covers 15 residues. Drawing the rest from reference TRBV7-2 and TRBJ1-6, the complete variable domain is GAGVSQSPSNKVTEKGKDVELRCDPISGHTALYWYRQSLGQGLEFLIYFQGNSAPDKSGLPSDRFSAERTGGSVSTLTIQRTQQEDSAVYLCASSLGQVVGSPLHFGNGTRLTVT.

In this sample, this clonotype turned up a few times. V is TRBV5-6 and J is TRBJ2-2, with TRBD1 matching over 8 bases. The CDR3 length is 16 residues. Germline CDR1 and CDR2: SGHDT and YYEEEE. The J segment lost 2 bases and the V segment lost 4 bases, leaving 7 bases of the junction unmatched. CDR3 DNA sequence: TGTGCCAGCAGCCGGAGGGACAGGACAAACACCGGGGAGCTGTTTTTT. This codes for CASSRRDRTNTGELFF.

This clonotype appeared a few times. J is TRBJ2-3 and V is TRBV12-3 or TRBV12-4; D is unclear. Trimming shortened V by 4 bases and J by 2 bases, and 10 bases separated the two germline ends. The CDR3 has 14 residues. CDR3 sequence reads: CASSSTPVTDTQYF. In nucleotides, the CDR3 is TGTGCCAGCAGTTCCACACCCGTCACAGATACGCAGTATTTT.

This clonotype was counted ten times or more. The rearrangement uses TRBV10-3 and TRBJ2-1, with 7 nucleotides matching TRBD2. The junction had 10 bases not matched to a gene; V was cut back by 6 bases and J by 5 bases. CDR3 length: 15 amino acids. Germline V gene lookup returns CDR1 ENHRY and CDR2 SYGVKD. The CDR3 coding sequence is TGTGCCATCAGCCCGATGGGAGGGGCGCACAATGAGCAGTTCTTC. Translated: CAISPMGGAHNEQFF.

This chain's CDR3 is CASSLGQRAGELFF. The CDR3 nucleotides read TGCGCCAGCAGCTTGGGCCAGCGAGCCGGGGAGCTGTTTTTT. The chain recombines TRBV5-1 with TRBJ2-2; D is undetermined. The V end was cut by 0 bases, the J end by 6 bases, with 9 bases between. This CDR3 contains 14 residues. CDR1 SGHRS and CDR2 YFSETQ come from the germline V gene.

The rearrangement uses TRBV7-2 and TRBJ1-6, with 9 bases matching TRBD1. Germline loops: CDR1 SGHTA, CDR2 FQGNSA. The CDR3 runs to 16 residues. V lost 0 bases and J lost 7; bases outside the gene matches: 4. CDR3 loop: CASSLAVGTGNSPLHF. CDR3 in DNA: TGTGCCAGCAGCTTAGCAGTCGGGACAGGGAATTCACCCCTCCACTTT.

At least ten counts were recorded for this clonotype. This sequence joins TRBV7-9 and TRBJ2-3; 7 bases map to TRBD1. Germline V gene data show CDR1 as SEHNR and CDR2 as FQNEAQ (reference sequence). The junction had 8 bases not matched to a gene; V was cut back by 8 bases and J by 3 bases. This CDR3 has 14 residues. The CDR3 DNA is TGTGCCAGCCGAAGACAGGGACCTACAGATACGCAGTATTTT. Its translation: CASRRQGPTDTQYF.